This T cell receptor beta chain was sequenced in a study of regulatory T cells in long-lasting Graves disease. Study information: Antithyroid drugs had been taken by newly diagnosed Graves' patients for under 3 months. Regarding the study as a whole: The TCR repertoire of persistent Graves' patients was less diverse than that of newly diagnosed ones.

The time point here: newly diagnosed GD, antithyroid drugs for less than 3 months. From PBMCs, RNA was extracted and then used to make the TCR library. Investigators prepared the TCR beta libraries by applying iRepertoire HTBI primers and Arm-PCR of CDR3 regions. Each CDR3 protein gets one entry after TCRdb re-called the multiplex PCR reads with MiXCR. The sample shows 680,000 or so distinct CDR3 sequences, around 15% of them seen only once. On this clonotype: As yet, its antigen is unknown.

This same sample was also part of a study on T cells in Graves' hyperthyroidism and ophthalmopathy. That paper notes: Stability of Graves' hyperthyroidism was defined as absent ophthalmopathy progression within 18 months.

Sequences were derived from peripheral blood mononuclear cells (PBMCs), sampled at new diagnosis, from a patient treated with antithyroid drugs. This clonotype originated in a woman aged 25 to 39 with Graves disease.

As DNA, the CDR3 is TGCAGTGCTAGAGCGGGTAGCGGGAGCTCTTCGGATACGCAGTATTTT. Translated, it gives CSARAGSGSSSDTQYF. The chain carries TRBV20-1 and TRBJ2-3, with TRBD2 identical over 9 bases. Trimming removed 1 base from V and 6 bases from J; junction bases left unmatched: 11. Per the germline V gene, CDR1 is DFQATT and CDR2 is SNEGSKA (reference sequence). The CDR3 is 16 residues long.